This T cell receptor beta chain was profiled in a study of blood T cells in healthy people across ages. Study findings and constraints: In long-lived donors, naive CD4+ cell counts and diversity exceeded those of aged donors. Older age went with lower TCR beta diversity per million T cells, in a roughly linear way.

This clonotype has just a few counts. Its antigen is not identified. Extraction of total RNA produced a minimum of 5.5 micrograms from each sample. There are 12 residues in the CDR3. CDR1 and CDR2 from the germline V gene are MGHDK and SYGVNS. V lost 0 bases and J 5 bases, leaving 4 bases between the germline ends. Then a second PCR, running roughly 6 to 12 cycles, was carried out with a sample-barcoded 5' primer and a J-beta primer mix. TCRdb ran MiXCR on the 5' RACE reads and lists one entry per CDR3 protein. The top ten clones hold 2.1% of a sample with about 1.8 million distinct CDR3 sequences, about 50% of them seen once.

The material sequenced was blood. The V call is TRBV25-1, the J call TRBJ2-5; D ambiguous. The sequence was collected from a woman between 40 and 55 years old in good health. The CDR3, as DNA: TGTGCCAGCAGTGAATACGAGGAGACCCAGTACTTC. Protein: CASSEYEETQYF.